Listed here are 17 T cell receptor beta chains from one sample, sequenced in a study of blood T cell repertoires in COVID-19. Produced via immunoSEQ multiplex PCR; TCRdb's table is partial and in-frame only. The table lists 200,000 to 300,000 clones, approximately 80% of them singletons. The sequencing input was peripheral blood. These receptors were collected from a woman aged 80 or over with acute or convalescent COVID-19.

The V and J genes are TRBV5-1 and TRBJ2-3; 7 nucleotides align to TRBD2. J lost 2 bases, V lost 4 bases, and 10 bases had no gene match. The CDR3 runs to 16 residues. The germline V gene has CDR1 SGHRS and CDR2 YFSETQ. DNA of the CDR3: TGCGCCAGCAGCAGGGCTGGCGGGAGTTCCACAGATACGCAGTATTTT. Amino acids: CASSRAGGSSTDTQYF.

The CDR3 reads CASSPERLQETQYF. Here the CDR3 DNA reads TGTGCCAGCTCACCAGAGCGGCTTCAAGAGACCCAGTACTTC. The chain employs TRBV18 and TRBJ2-5, with D perhaps TRBD2 (5 bases). The V and J ends lost 2 bases and 2 bases respectively, with 9 bases between them. The CDR3 is 14 residues long. The germline V gene has CDR1 KGHSH and CDR2 LQKENI.

The chain uses TRBV3-1 (or the pseudogene TRBV3-2) and TRBJ2-5; perhaps TRBD2 as D (5 bases). Per germline, CDR1 LGHDT and CDR2 YNNKEL (reference sequence). The CDR3 length is 14 residues. The germline V and J ends were trimmed by 0 bases and 4 bases, with 9 bases remaining between them. CDR3 nucleotide sequence: TGTGCCAGCAGCCAAGAGTTCCGGGGAGAGACCCAGTACTTC. This codes for CASSQEFRGETQYF.

In this sample, this clone turned up once. This rearrangement joins TRBV7-3 to TRBJ2-2, with D possibly TRBD1 on 6 matching bases. The CDR3 is made up of 15 amino acids. The V end was cut by 5 bases, the J end by 0 bases, with 10 bases between. The V gene's germline CDR1 is SGHTA and CDR2 FQGTGA. CDR3 loop: CASSPDRTNTGELFF. For the CDR3, the DNA is TGTGCCAGCAGCCCTGACAGGACGAACACCGGGGAGCTGTTTTTT.

V gene TRBV2 combines with J gene TRBJ2-3; TRBD2 matches at 9 bases. The J segment lost 2 bases and the V segment lost 6 bases, leaving 9 bases of the junction unmatched. This CDR3 is 16 amino acids long. Germline V gives CDR1 SNHLY, CDR2 FYNNEI. CDR3 DNA: TGTGCCAGCAGCGGAAGCGGGGGGCAGATCACAGATACGCAGTATTTT. Its translation: CASSGSGGQITDTQYF.

The rearrangement joins TRBV14 to TRBJ1-2; 7 nucleotides align to TRBD1. V lost 4 bases to trimming and J lost 3 bases; unmatched junction nucleotides: 2. This CDR3 comprises 13 residues. Germline-derived CDR1 and CDR2 are SGHDN and FVKESK. CDR3 bases: TGTGCCAGCAGCCGGGACAGCGACTATGGCTACACCTTC. It is translated as CASSRDSDYGYTF. The complete variable domain, with remaining parts taken from reference TRBV14 and TRBJ1-2, reads EAGVTQFPSHSVIEKGQTVTLRCDPISGHDNLYWYRRVMGKEIKFLLHFVKESKQDESGMPNNRFLAERTGGTYSTLKVQPAELEDSGVYFCASSRDSDYGYTFGSGTRLTVV.

In DNA, the CDR3 is TGTGCCACCAGCAGGAAGACTAGCGGGGGGGCGTTCGGGCAGTACTTC. Translating it yields CATSRKTSGGAFGQYF. This chain connects TRBV15 to TRBJ2-5, with TRBD2 matching 14 bases. Germline CDR1 and CDR2: LNHNV and YYDKDF (reference sequence). Germline trimming cut 3 bases from V and 11 bases from J; bases unmatched to any gene: 11. This CDR3 is 16 amino acids long.

The chain combines TRBV19 with TRBJ1-5; 11 bases map to TRBD1. Germline V gene sequence: CDR1 LNHDA, CDR2 SQIVND (reference sequence). With 7 bases clipped from V and 5 bases from J, the junction kept 10 bases outside the gene matches. The CDR3 has 16 amino acids. This CDR3 is CASTQTGTGGYQPQHF. The CDR3 DNA sequence: TGTGCCAGTACCCAGACCGGGACAGGGGGATATCAGCCCCAGCATTTT.

This chain joins TRBV2 and TRBJ1-2, with TRBD1 matching over 11 bases. The CDR3 extends over 14 amino acids. Trimming at V came to 7 bases and at J to 7 bases, leaving 8 bases not matched to a gene. Germline CDR1 reads SNHLY; CDR2 reads FYNNEI. CDR3 sequence (DNA): TGTGCCAGCACGATCGGACAGGGGGCGGGTGGCTACACCTTC. Amino acid sequence: CASTIGQGAGGYTF.

This clone was detected only once. This chain connects TRBV12-3 or TRBV12-4 to TRBJ1-1; D is uncertain. Trimming pared 5 bases from V and 1 base from J, leaving 8 bases between. The CDR3 totals 13 residues. In DNA form, the CDR3 reads TGTGCCAGCAGTATCACAGCGAACACTGAAGCTTTCTTT. This codes for CASSITANTEAFF.

The genes are TRBV19 and TRBJ1-5, with TRBD1 as a possible D gene (5 bases). This CDR3 is 15 amino acids long. Germline V gene data show CDR1 as LNHDA and CDR2 as SQIVND (reference sequence). V lost 6 bases and J lost 2, with 14 bases in between. The CDR3 nucleotides are TGTGCCAGTAGCCCACAGGAAAACGGCAATCAGCCCCAGCATTTT. Amino acids: CASSPQENGNQPQHF.

This rearrangement joins TRBV5-1 to TRBJ2-1; TRBD1 matches at 9 bases. CDR1 and CDR2 (germline): SGHRS, YFSETQ. This CDR3 has 15 residues. The junction had 7 bases not matched to a gene; V was cut back by 5 bases and J by 4 bases. As DNA, the CDR3 is TGCGCCAGCAGTACCGGGACAGGGATGTACAATGAGCAGTTCTTC. It encodes CASSTGTGMYNEQFF.

The J gene is TRBJ1-2, the V gene TRBV27; 8 nucleotides match TRBD1. Germline CDR1 MNHEY, CDR2 SMNVEV (reference sequence). This CDR3 region has 18 residues. V gave up 1 base and J gave up 6 bases; unmatched junction bases: 16. CDR3: CASSLLSWGTGPPNGYTF. CDR3 nucleotides: TGTGCCAGCAGTTTATTGTCGTGGGGGACAGGACCCCCTAATGGCTACACCTTC.

With respect to this clone: The sample has other DNA sequences that encode this CDR3 too. The chain joins TRBV5-1 to TRBJ2-7, with TRBD1 matching over 11 bases. Germline V gene lookup returns CDR1 SGHRS and CDR2 YFSETQ. The CDR3 contains 15 residues. J gave up 3 bases and V 3 bases, and 5 bases lay outside the gene matches. The CDR3 loop is CASSSAGTGGYEQYF. CDR3 nucleotide sequence: TGCGCCAGCAGCTCCGCCGGGACAGGGGGCTACGAGCAGTACTTC.

The chain is built from TRBV5-1 and TRBJ2-5; maybe TRBD1 (6 bases). Trimming stripped 0 bases from V and 3 bases from J, with 9 bases between. The CDR3 is made up of 14 amino acids. Germline V gene sequence: CDR1 SGHRS, CDR2 YFSETQ. As DNA, the CDR3 is TGCGCCAGCAGCTTGGGGACAGTTAAAGAGACCCAGTACTTC. It is translated as CASSLGTVKETQYF. The variable domain in full, with the rest retrieved from reference TRBV5-1 and TRBJ2-5, is KAGVTQTPRYLIKTRGQQVTLSCSPISGHRSVSWYQQTPGQGLQFLFEYFSETQRNKGNFPGRFSGRQFSNSRSEMNVSTLELGDSALYLCASSLGTVKETQYFGPGTRLLVL.

This clone showed up just once. The chain is built from TRBV2 and TRBJ1-4, with 8 nucleotides matching TRBD1. The CDR3 contains 13 residues. After removal of 6 bases from V and 7 bases from J, the junction contained 4 bases not matched to a gene. The germline V gene encodes CDR1 SNHLY and CDR2 FYNNEI. In DNA form, the CDR3 reads TGTGCCAGCAGGACAGGGGAAGGTGAAAAACTGTTTTTT. Its protein is CASRTGEGEKLFF.

The chain uses TRBV5-1 and TRBJ2-7; 12 bases agree with TRBD2. This CDR3 is built from 16 residues. Looked up from germline, CDR1 is SGHRS and CDR2 is YFSETQ. The ends lost 0 bases at V and 3 bases at J; junction bases unmatched: 4. The CDR3 nucleotides read TGCGCCAGCAGCTTGGGCGGACTAGCGGGGATCTACGAGCAGTACTTC. It specifies CASSLGGLAGIYEQYF.